These 27 T cell receptor beta chains were sequenced from one sample in a study of PD-1 blockade in classical Hodgkin lymphoma. Relapse after autologous stem cell transplantation occurred in every patient, and brentuximab vedotin exposure varied. Profiling relied on immunoSEQ multiplex PCR, and the TCRdb table lists in-frame clones only, not all of them. This table holds 20,000 to 25,000 clones, roughly three quarters found once. The specimen was peripheral blood mononuclear cells (PBMCs), collected at baseline. These receptors all stem from a human donor with classical Hodgkin lymphoma.

About this clone: One end of the junction fails to match germline, which may point to a read error. In nucleotides, the CDR3 is TGTGCCAGCAGCCAAGTGTGGGCCGCCCCTCCAGATACGCAGTATTTT. This sequence encodes CASSQVWAAPPDTQYF. The chain combines TRBV4-1 with TRBJ2-3; D is unclear. Germline loops: CDR1 MGHRA, CDR2 YSYEKL. The CDR3 has 16 amino acids.

The rearrangement joins TRBV11-3 to TRBJ2-2, with D hard to call. The CDR3 loop spans 12 amino acids. V lost 0 bases to trimming and J lost 6 bases, with 2 bases between them. Germline V CDR1 and CDR2: SGHNT, YENEEA. The CDR3 DNA is TGTGCCAGCAGCTTAGACGCCGGGGAGCTGTTTTTT. Residues: CASSLDAGELFF.

This clone turned up a few times. CDR3 in DNA: TGTGCCAGCAGTTTAAACTCTGGAAACACCATATATTTT. This translates into CASSLNSGNTIYF. The rearrangement uses TRBV7-9 and TRBJ1-3; no firm D call. The V end was cut by 6 bases, the J end by 0 bases, with 6 bases between. Germline V gene data show CDR1 as SEHNR and CDR2 as FQNEAQ (reference sequence). The CDR3 runs to 13 residues. Looking up the rest from reference TRBV7-9 and TRBJ1-3 gives the full variable domain: DTGVSQNPRHKITKRGQNVTFRCDPISEHNRLYWYRQTLGQGPEFLTYFQNEAQLEKSRLLSDRFSAERPKGSFSTLEIQRTEQGDSAMYLCASSLNSGNTIYFGEGSWLTVV.

The chain recombines TRBV27 with TRBJ1-2; the D is unclear. Germline V gives CDR1 MNHEY, CDR2 SMNVEV (reference sequence). Between the trimmed V and J ends, which lost 5 bases and 4 bases, there was a span of 8 bases. The CDR3 is 12 residues long. The CDR3 region has the DNA TGTGCCAGCAGTCCGGATCTCTATGGCTACACCTTC. Translating it yields CASSPDLYGYTF.

The chain is built from TRBV12-5 and TRBJ1-2; 9 nucleotides match TRBD1. Germline V gives CDR1 LGHNT, CDR2 FRNRAP. CDR3 size: 13 residues. With 5 bases clipped from V and 6 bases from J, the junction kept 4 bases outside the gene matches. The CDR3 is CASGTGGSDGYTF. CDR3 bases: TGTGCTAGTGGTACAGGGGGCAGCGATGGCTACACCTTC.

The J gene is TRBJ2-1, the V gene TRBV4-3; 8 bases are shared with TRBD1. Germline CDR1 and CDR2: LGHNA and YSLEER. This CDR3 is 16 amino acids long. Trimming at V came to 0 bases and at J to 4 bases, leaving 5 bases not matched to a gene. CDR3 amino acids: CASSQDPGTGYNEQFF. CDR3 sequence (DNA): TGCGCCAGCAGCCAAGATCCCGGGACAGGTTACAATGAGCAGTTCTTC.

The chain's CDR3 is CASSLKLETHEKLFF. CDR3 sequence (DNA): TGTGCCAGCAGCTTAAAATTGGAGACCCATGAAAAACTGTTTTTT. This chain links TRBV7-8 with TRBJ1-4; D is uncertain. The CDR3 sequence is 15 residues long. Trimming took off 2 bases at V and 6 bases at J, with 13 bases between the two ends. Germline V gene sequence: CDR1 SGHVS, CDR2 FQNEAQ.

The DNA of the CDR3 is TGTGCCAGCAGCTTAGAGTCGGGGCGGGATCAGCCCCAGCATTTT. Protein product: CASSLESGRDQPQHF. This chain connects TRBV7-2 to TRBJ1-5; perhaps TRBD1 as D (5 bases). Trimming removed 1 base from V and 5 bases from J, with 12 bases in between. This CDR3 contains 15 residues. CDR1 is SGHTA, CDR2 FQGNSA, per germline.

The chain couples TRBV19 to TRBJ1-4; TRBD1 might be the D (5 bases). This CDR3 contains 14 residues. The germline V gene encodes CDR1 LNHDA and CDR2 SQIVND (reference sequence). Between the trimmed V and J ends, which lost 10 bases and 4 bases, there was a span of 16 bases. The DNA for the CDR3 is TGTGCCACCAACCCAGACAGAAGTAATGAAAAACTGTTTTTT. Its translation is CATNPDRSNEKLFF.

The rearrangement joins TRBV9 to TRBJ1-1, with D maybe TRBD1 (5 bases). The CDR3 extends over 14 amino acids. V gave up 4 bases and J gave up 5 bases, with 15 bases separating them. The germline gives CDR1 SGDLS, CDR2 YYNGEE. The CDR3 spells CASSPHLEGTEAFF. The CDR3 DNA follows: TGTGCCAGCAGCCCCCACCTCGAGGGGACTGAAGCTTTCTTT.

This rearrangement joins TRBV14 to TRBJ1-2; D is ambiguous. The length of the CDR3 is 13 residues. Trimming took 0 bases from V and 8 from J, leaving 10 bases between them. Germline CDR1 SGHDN, CDR2 FVKESK. The CDR3 region has the DNA TGTGCCAGCAGCCAAGATTTAAGGTCGGGCTACACCTTC. The encoded protein is CASSQDLRSGYTF.

Concerning this clone itself: A read error may explain this, as a much larger clone is one base away. Other DNA sequences within the sample encode an identical CDR3. V is TRBV11-2 and J is TRBJ2-2; D may be TRBD1 (6 bases). Trimming cost V 1 base and J 3 bases, with 21 bases left between them. CDR3 length equals 19 residues. Germline V CDR1 and CDR2: SGHAT, FQNNGV. This CDR3 is CASSLVHNMDRAHTGELFF. The CDR3 DNA follows: TGTGCCAGCAGCTTAGTCCATAACATGGACAGAGCCCACACCGGGGAGCTGTTTTTT.

V is TRBV7-2 and J is TRBJ2-7; tentative D call: TRBD2 (6 bases). Trimming removed 1 base at V and 3 bases at J, with 13 bases between. CDR3 length equals 15 residues. Germline lookup yields CDR1 SGHTA and CDR2 FQGNSA. CDR3 nucleotides: TGTGCCAGCAGCTTAGGCGGGAAGCTTGACTACGAGCAGTACTTC. Translation: CASSLGGKLDYEQYF.

V is TRBV21-1 and J is TRBJ2-1. TRBV21-1 is designated a pseudogene. The CDR3 is made up of 16 amino acids. The CDR3 DNA is TGTGCCAGCAGCAAAGTGAAACGGGCCCTCGGCAATGAGCAGTTCTTC. Encoded protein: CASSKVKRALGNEQFF.

The table lists this clone with a count of one. Other DNA sequences in the sample encode the same CDR3. The chain recombines TRBV7-2 with TRBJ1-1; 8 nucleotides line up with TRBD1. The CDR3 consists of 14 residues. The germline V gene has CDR1 SGHTA and CDR2 FQGNSA. The junction had 1 base not matched to a gene; V was cut back by 3 bases and J by 1 base. The CDR3: CASSFGQGNTEAFF. For the CDR3, the DNA is TGTGCCAGCAGCTTCGGACAGGGGAACACTGAAGCTTTCTTT.

The genes are TRBV6-5 and TRBJ1-5; possibly TRBD1 for D (6 bases). The germline CDR1 and CDR2 sequences are MNHEY and SVGAGI. V was cut by 0 bases and J by 3 bases, with 9 bases left in between. This CDR3 contains 15 residues. CDR3 in amino acids: CASSYSGQSNQPQHF. The CDR3 DNA sequence: TGTGCCAGCAGTTACTCAGGACAGTCCAATCAGCCCCAGCATTTT.

The chain combines TRBV19 with TRBJ1-1; the D is unclear. This CDR3 spans 13 amino acids. Germline-derived CDR1 and CDR2 are LNHDA and SQIVND (reference sequence). V lost 2 bases and J lost 1, with 5 bases in between. The CDR3 DNA is TGTGCCAGTAGTATAAAACGGAACACTGAAGCTTTCTTT. Amino acids: CASSIKRNTEAFF. Variable domain in full (rest from reference TRBV19 and TRBJ1-1): DGGITQSPKYLFRKEGQNVTLSCEQNLNHDAMYWYRQDPGQGLRLIYYSQIVNDFQKGDIAEGYSVSREKKESFPLTVTSAQKNPTAFYLCASSIKRNTEAFFGQGTRLTVV.

The V and J genes are TRBV2 and TRBJ1-5, with TRBD1 as a possible D gene (5 bases). CDR1 is SNHLY, CDR2 FYNNEI, per germline. V dropped 6 bases and J dropped 5 bases, with 11 bases sitting between them. The CDR3 runs 13 residues. CDR3: CASSRGMDQPQHF. DNA for the CDR3: TGTGCCAGCAGCCGGGGGATGGATCAGCCCCAGCATTTT.

CDR3 amino acids: CATRTHRVGGTGELFF. The CDR3 nucleotides are TGTGCCACCAGAACACACAGGGTTGGTGGCACCGGGGAGCTGTTTTTT. The gene calls are TRBV15 and TRBJ2-2; perhaps TRBD1 as D (6 bases). The germline gives CDR1 LNHNV, CDR2 YYDKDF (reference sequence). Deletions cut 6 bases from V and 4 bases from J, with 18 bases between. The CDR3 covers 16 residues.

The gene calls are TRBV7-2 and TRBJ1-6; a weak D match, TRBD1 (5 bases). V was trimmed by 1 base and J by 7 bases, leaving 11 bases between them. Germline lookup yields CDR1 SGHTA and CDR2 FQGNSA. The CDR3 has 15 residues. CDR3 sequence reads: CASSLGVRENSPLHF. The CDR3 DNA reads TGTGCCAGCAGCTTAGGAGTCAGGGAGAATTCACCCCTCCACTTT. Together with reference TRBV7-2 and TRBJ1-6, the CDR3 gives the full variable domain: GAGVSQSPSNKVTEKGKDVELRCDPISGHTALYWYRQSLGQGLEFLIYFQGNSAPDKSGLPSDRFSAERTGGSVSTLTIQRTQQEDSAVYLCASSLGVRENSPLHFGNGTRLTVT.

The chain combines TRBV6-5 with TRBJ1-2, with D unclear. This CDR3 has 15 amino acids. Between the trimmed V and J ends, which lost 0 bases and 2 bases, there was a span of 10 bases. CDR1 is MNHEY and CDR2 is SVGAGI in the germline V gene. The chain's CDR3 is CASSYSMTLNYGYTF. Written as DNA, the CDR3 is TGTGCCAGCAGTTACTCGATGACTTTGAACTATGGCTACACCTTC.

The J gene is TRBJ1-2, the V gene TRBV30; 7 bases are shared with TRBD1. J lost 8 bases, V lost 1 base, and 10 bases had no gene match. The CDR3 is 14 amino acids. Germline V CDR1 and CDR2: GTSNPN, SVGIG (reference sequence). DNA for the CDR3: TGTGCCTGGAGTGATAACAGGGGAAGTATGGGCTACACCTTC. It specifies CAWSDNRGSMGYTF.

The gene calls are TRBV7-2 and TRBJ1-5; D may be TRBD1 (6 bases). Trimming cost V 5 bases and J 1 base, with 12 bases left between them. The CDR3 has 15 amino acids. Per germline, CDR1 SGHTA and CDR2 FQGNSA. The CDR3 sequence is CASSAGRGSNQPQHF. The CDR3 bases are TGTGCCAGCAGCGCCGGGAGGGGGAGCAATCAGCCCCAGCATTTT.

The table lists this clone with a count of one. The chain is built from TRBV7-9 and TRBJ1-1; unclear D gene. V was pared by 1 base and J by 2 bases, with 8 bases between. This CDR3 spans 14 amino acids. Germline V gene lookup returns CDR1 SEHNR and CDR2 FQNEAQ (reference sequence). CDR3 amino acids: CASSLEGRNTEAFF. The CDR3 region has the DNA TGTGCCAGCAGCTTAGAGGGCAGAAACACTGAAGCTTTCTTT.

The V call is TRBV2, the J call TRBJ2-1; D tentatively fits TRBD1 or TRBD2 (5 bases each). CDR3 length equals 13 residues. Per the germline V gene, CDR1 is SNHLY and CDR2 is FYNNEI. Trimming shortened V by 9 bases and J by 5 bases, and 14 bases separated the two germline ends. The CDR3 spells CARRGRSHNEQFF. CDR3 nucleotides: TGTGCCAGGAGGGGCAGGTCCCACAATGAGCAGTTCTTC.

This chain connects TRBV7-2 to TRBJ2-3; the D gene is possibly TRBD2 (7 bases). The germline gives CDR1 SGHTA, CDR2 FQGNSA. Trimming removed 1 base from V and 0 bases from J, with 8 bases in between. The length of the CDR3 is 15 residues. The CDR3 sequence: CASSLEGGSTDTQYF. CDR3 in DNA: TGTGCCAGCAGCTTAGAGGGGGGGAGCACAGATACGCAGTATTTT.

The chain uses TRBV1 and TRBJ1-2. TRBV1 is a documented pseudogene. The length of the CDR3 is 16 residues. The CDR3 here is CTSRLIRLCETYGYTF. CDR3 coding DNA: TGCACCAGCAGACTTATCCGTTTGTGCGAGACCTATGGCTACACCTTC.